Each of the 31 T cell receptor delta chains below was sequenced from the same sample in a study of gammadelta T cells in human blood (dated by TCRdb to the early 2020s). Library preparation was by RT-PCR. This sample was sequenced with an Illumina MiSeq. Via CATT, TCRdb reprocessed the public reads, and rows with identical DNA were then joined. The sample table holds roughly 1,000 delta-chain clones, of which approximately 19% were seen once. 20% of the sample rests with the top ten. The material sequenced was Vgamma9Vdelta2 gamma-delta T cells from infant blood. The receptors shown here come from a human donor.

This clone has only a few counts. A much bigger clone sits one base away, suggesting this may be a read error. The chain employs TRDV2 and TRDJ3; possibly TRDD3 for D (6 bases). The germline V gene encodes CDR1 GEAIGNYY and CDR2 EKD. The CDR3 has 19 amino acids. The CDR3 coding sequence is TGTGCCTGTAACACCGTTGGGGGCCCTCCTTCCTGGGACACCCGACAGATGTTTTTC. This encodes CACNTVGGPPSWDTRQMFF.

This clone was observed a few times. This clone may be a read error of a much larger clone one base away. The chain uses TRDV2 and TRDJ3; TRDD3 aligns across 8 bases. The V gene's germline CDR1 is GEAIGNYY and CDR2 EKD. The CDR3 runs to 18 residues. The CDR3 spells CASDSLTGGPRRTRQMFF. As DNA, the CDR3 is TGTGCCAGTGACTCTCTAACTGGGGGCCCCCGTCGCACCCGACAGATGTTTTTC.

This clone showed up just a few times. A single base separates this from a much larger clone, so it may be a read error. The rearrangement links TRDV2 to TRDJ3; 11 bases are shared with TRDD3. TCRdb offers no J gene call, so here the DNA was matched to germline to obtain one. The V gene end was trimmed by 0 bases and the J gene end by 0 bases; junction bases not matched to a gene: 9. There are 21 residues in the CDR3. CDR1 is GEAIGNYY and CDR2 is EKD in the germline V gene. CDR3 protein: CACDTMVGDTPSSWDTRQMFF. The CDR3 coding sequence is TGTGCCTGTGACACCATGGTGGGGGATACGCCGAGCTCCTGGGACACCCGACAGATGTTTTTC.

Relative to its sample, this clone is large (0.1 to 1%). Other nucleotide sequences in the sample specify the same CDR3. V and J are TRDV2 and TRDJ1; 7 nucleotides line up with TRDD3. Germline trimming cut 0 bases from V and 5 bases from J; bases unmatched to any gene: 2. The CDR3 sequence is 13 residues long. The germline CDR1 and CDR2 sequences are GEAIGNYY and EKD. The CDR3 DNA reads TGTGCCTGTGACACCTGGGGATATGATAAACTCATCTTT. It yields the protein CACDTWGYDKLIF.

This clone has only a few counts. This probably arose from a read error, given a far larger clone one base away. V usage is TRDV2 and J usage is TRDJ2; 8 positions agree with TRDD3. CDR1 GEAIGNYY and CDR2 EKD come from the germline V gene. V dropped 3 bases and J dropped 0; count of bases not matched to a gene: 8. The length of the CDR3 is 17 residues. The CDR3 DNA is TGTGCCTGTGACTCAGTACTGGGGGCCACTTTGACAGCACAACTCTTCTTT. Translating gives CACDSVLGATLTAQLFF.

In its sample, this clone ranks as large (0.1 to 1%). The rearrangement links TRDV2 to TRDJ2; TRDD2 is a possible D gene (6 bases). The V gene's germline CDR1 is GEAIGNYY and CDR2 EKD. V dropped 1 base and J dropped 4 bases, with 15 bases sitting between them. This CDR3 has 16 amino acids. In nucleotides, the CDR3 is TGTGCCTGTGACACTCTGGGTCCTACACCGACAGCACAACTCTTCTTT. Translation gives CACDTLGPTPTAQLFF.

This clone occurred a few times. This may be a read error, as it is one base from a much larger clone. V and J are TRDV2 and TRDJ3; TRDD3 agrees at 11 bases. Here the J gene came from matching the DNA to germline, since TCRdb omits it. Germline CDR1 reads GEAIGNYY; CDR2 reads EKD. CDR3 size: 19 residues. The CDR3 is CACNTLGDRSSWDTRQMFF. The CDR3 coding sequence is TGTGCCTGTAACACACTGGGGGATAGGAGCTCCTGGGACACCCGACAGATGTTTTTC.

A note on this clone: With only one base between it and a far larger clone, this is likely a read error. This chain uses TRDV2 with TRDJ3; D is possibly TRDD3 (5 bases). Germline V CDR1 and CDR2: GEAIGNYY, EKD. V was clipped by 2 bases and J by 0 bases, with 19 bases between them. The CDR3 extends over 20 amino acids. CDR3 protein: CACDMIGRYTLSWDTRQMFF. DNA of the CDR3: TGTGCCTGTGACATGATTGGGAGGTATACGCTCTCCTGGGACACCCGACAGATGTTTTTC.

Points on this clone: This DNA translates differently at residue 5 from the TCRdb protein, which is that of a much larger clone; a read error is likely, and the protein shown is the DNA's own translation. This sequence joins TRDV2 and TRDJ3; a weak D match, TRDD3 (5 bases). Germline matching of the DNA provided the J gene here, since TCRdb leaves it blank. This CDR3 comprises 14 residues. Germline CDR1 and CDR2: GEAIGNYY and EKD. Trimming shortened V by 2 bases and J by 5 bases, and 6 bases separated the two germline ends. The CDR3 DNA follows: TGTGCCTGTGACATACTGGGGGACACCCGACAGATGTTTTTC. This translates into CACDILGDTRQMFF.

Concerning this clone: The likely explanation is a read error, given a far larger clone one base away. This chain links TRDV2 with TRDJ3; 8 bases are shared with TRDD3. Losses at the gene ends were 3 bases for V and 0 bases for J; bases not matched to a gene: 9. Germline loops: CDR1 GEAIGNYY, CDR2 EKD. The CDR3 totals 19 residues. Written as DNA, the CDR3 is TGTGCCTGTGACTCTGTACTGGGGGGTCGCTCCTGGGACACCCGACAGATGTTTTTC. Translation: CACDSVLGGRSWDTRQMFF.

Regarding this clone: It differs at one base from a far larger clone, so likely a read error. This sample also contains other DNA sequences that code for the same CDR3. V and J are TRDV2 and TRDJ2; 10 nucleotides match TRDD3. Germline V lookup: CDR1 GEAIGNYY, CDR2 EKD. The CDR3 is made up of 17 amino acids. The CDR3 protein is CACDPLGGGYSTAQLFF. CDR3 nucleotide sequence: TGTGCCTGTGACCCCCTTGGTGGGGGATACAGTACAGCACAACTCTTCTTC.

This clone was detected a few times. A far larger clone is one base from this, pointing to a likely read error. The rearrangement uses TRDV2 and TRDJ3; 8 bases agree with TRDD3. The J gene was missing in TCRdb and was found by matching the end of the DNA to germline. J gave up 2 bases and V 3 bases, and 8 bases lay outside the gene matches. Germline CDR1 reads GEAIGNYY; CDR2 reads EKD. The CDR3 is made up of 18 amino acids. The CDR3 reads CACDQGGYGTWDTRQMFF. The CDR3 DNA sequence: TGTGCCTGTGACCAAGGGGGATATGGAACCTGGGACACCCGACAGATGTTTTTC.

This clone is labeled large (0.1 to 1%). The sample carries other DNA sequences with the same CDR3. The chain combines TRDV2 with TRDJ3; 13 bases are shared with TRDD3. CDR3 length equals 19 residues. After removal of 0 bases from V and 1 base from J, the junction contained 2 bases not matched to a gene. The germline V gene has CDR1 GEAIGNYY and CDR2 EKD. The DNA for the CDR3 is TGTGCCTGTGACACCGTACTGGGGGATACGTCCTGGGACACCCGACAGATGTTTTTC. It specifies CACDTVLGDTSWDTRQMFF.

This clone qualifies as medium-sized. This chain uses TRDV2 with TRDJ3, with 8 nucleotides matching TRDD3. CDR1 GEAIGNYY and CDR2 EKD come from the germline V gene. This CDR3 spans 18 amino acids. After removal of 1 base from V and 0 bases from J, the junction contained 4 bases not matched to a gene. The CDR3 loop reads CACDTGGFRSWDTRQMFF. CDR3 DNA sequence: TGTGCCTGTGACACTGGGGGATTCCGCTCCTGGGACACCCGACAGATGTTTTTC.

Note on this clone: This likely reflects a read error, since a far larger clone is one base away. The V gene was left uncalled, and the J gene is TRDJ1; the table gives TRDD3 as D, unverified against the DNA. The CDR3 totals 17 residues. This CDR3 is CACDLLGNTHHTDKLIF. In nucleotides, the CDR3 is TGTGCCTGTGACCTACTGGGGAATACACACCACACCGATAAACTCATCTTT.

This clone was counted a few times. It may be a read error: a sequence one base away is much more abundant. The chain carries TRDV2 and TRDJ3, with 11 bases fitting TRDD3. Germline CDR1 is GEAIGNYY and CDR2 is EKD. This CDR3 region has 18 residues. CDR3 protein: CASDILGDSSWDTRQMFF. The CDR3 bases are TGTGCCAGTGACATACTGGGGGATAGCTCCTGGGACACCCGACAGATGTTTTTC.

By share, this clone counts as medium-sized. This chain links TRDV2 with TRDJ3; a possible D gene is TRDD3 (6 bases). CDR3 size: 19 residues. Germline V gene sequence: CDR1 GEAIGNYY, CDR2 EKD. Between the trimmed V and J ends, which lost 0 bases and 0 bases, there was a span of 14 bases. CDR3 DNA sequence: TGTGCCTGTGACACCTGGGGGTCCATTAGCTCCTGGGACACCCGACAGATGTTTTTC. Translating gives CACDTWGSISSWDTRQMFF.

Concerning this clone: This is likely an artifact of a read error, given a far larger clone one base away. This rearrangement joins TRDV2 to TRDJ1; 7 bases fit TRDD3. There are 16 residues in the CDR3. The germline gives CDR1 GEAIGNYY, CDR2 EKD. The CDR3 coding sequence is TGTGCCTGTGACGTCCCGGGGGATTTCGTCACCGATAAACCCATCTTT. Its translation is CACDVPGDFVTDKPIF.

The rearrangement uses TRDV2 and TRDJ4; 13 nucleotides match TRDD3. TCRdb supplies no J gene; here it was assigned by aligning the nucleotide sequence to germline. The germline CDR1 and CDR2 sequences are GEAIGNYY and EKD. The junction had 3 bases not matched to a gene; V was cut back by 2 bases and J by 7 bases. CDR3 length: 13 amino acids. The CDR3 loop reads CACDILGDTHLIF. CDR3 in DNA: TGTGCCTGTGACATACTGGGGGATACGCACCTGATCTTT.

This clone has just a few counts. The gene calls are TRDV1 and TRDJ1, with 10 bases fitting TRDD3. Trimming cost V 8 bases and J 0 bases; bases outside gene matches: 15. CDR1 is TSWWSYY, CDR2 QGS, per germline. The CDR3 is 18 residues long. CDR3 DNA sequence: TGTGCTCTTTTCCTACGTCTTAGTACTGGGGGATACACCGATAAACTCATCTTT. It translates to CALFLRLSTGGYTDKLIF.

This clone is judged large (0.1 to 1%). The chain has TRDV2 and TRDJ3, with 9 nucleotides matching TRDD3. With V trimmed by 2 bases and J by 0 bases, 1 base remained unmatched. Germline V gene data show CDR1 as GEAIGNYY and CDR2 as EKD. CDR3 length: 17 amino acids. The CDR3 protein is CACDNWGSSWDTRQMFF. CDR3 DNA sequence: TGTGCCTGTGACAACTGGGGGAGCTCCTGGGACACCCGACAGATGTTTTTC.

This clone is judged medium-sized. The chain is built from TRDV2 and TRDJ3; 7 bases fit TRDD3. V lost 0 bases and J lost 0; bases outside the gene matches: 7. Germline-derived CDR1 and CDR2 are GEAIGNYY and EKD. The CDR3 covers 19 residues. The CDR3 reads CACDTSWGSRSWDTRQMFF. Here the CDR3 DNA reads TGTGCCTGTGACACCAGCTGGGGGTCACGCTCCTGGGACACCCGACAGATGTTTTTC.

This clone was observed a handful of times. A far more abundant clone sits one base away, making this likely a read error. The chain links TRDV2 to TRDJ2; 13 bases are a match to TRDD3. The V and J ends lost 3 bases and 6 bases, in that order; junction bases with no gene match: 6. CDR1 and CDR2 (germline): GEAIGNYY, EKD. CDR3 length: 16 amino acids. In DNA, the CDR3 is TGTGCCTGTGACTCCATACTGGGGGATACGGCAGCACAACTCTTCTTT. It encodes CACDSILGDTAAQLFF.

Of note for this clone: It differs at one base from a far larger clone, so likely a read error. The V gene is TRDV2, the J gene TRDJ3; 7 nucleotides agree with TRDD3. Here the J gene was assigned by germline matching of the DNA, as TCRdb has none. This CDR3 has 20 amino acids. Germline V gene lookup returns CDR1 GEAIGNYY and CDR2 EKD. CDR3 residues: CACDTGDLGGPSWDTRQMFF. The CDR3 DNA follows: TGTGCCTGTGACACCGGAGACCTGGGGGGCCCCTCCTGGGACACCCGGCAGATGTTTTTC.

Sample share makes this clone medium-sized (0.01 to 0.1%). This chain links TRDV2 with TRDJ3; 12 bases fit TRDD3. Germline matching of the DNA provided the J gene here, since TCRdb leaves it blank. There are 18 residues in the CDR3. V lost 0 bases to trimming and J lost 4 bases; unmatched junction nucleotides: 3. Germline CDR1 and CDR2: GEAIGNYY and EKD. CDR3 coding DNA: TGTGCCTGTGACACCCTGGGGGATACGCCATGGGACACCCGACAGATGTTTTTC. Its translation: CACDTLGDTPWDTRQMFF.

Comments on this clone: One base separates it from a far larger clone, so it is likely a read error. The chain recombines TRDV2 with TRDJ3, with 11 bases that match TRDD3. Germline V lookup: CDR1 GEAIGNYY, CDR2 EKD. J gave up 2 bases and V 3 bases, and 2 bases lay outside the gene matches. The CDR3 length is 17 residues. As DNA, the CDR3 is TGTGCCTGTGACTTACTGGGGGATACCTGGGACACCCGACAGATGTTTTTC. Amino acids: CACDLLGDTWDTRQMFF.

Within the sample, this clone is large (0.1 to 1%). The chain couples TRDV2 to TRDJ3; D is perhaps TRDD3 (6 bases). The CDR3 length is 19 residues. V was pared by 3 bases and J by 0 bases, with 17 bases between. Germline assignment: CDR1 GEAIGNYY and CDR2 EKD. DNA of the CDR3: TGTGCCTGTGACCCTACTGGGAGGCAAAGCTCCTGGGACACCCGACAGATGTTTTTC. Amino acid sequence: CACDPTGRQSSWDTRQMFF.

To note about this clone: A much larger clone lies a single base off, so this may be a read error. The V call is TRDV2, the J call TRDJ2; 9 positions match TRDD3. Germline V gives CDR1 GEAIGNYY, CDR2 EKD. V lost 6 bases and J lost 0; bases outside the gene matches: 7. The CDR3 loop spans 16 amino acids. The CDR3 spells CACNVLGETLTAQLFF. The CDR3 region has the DNA TGTGCCTGTAACGTACTGGGGGAAACTTTGACAGCACAACTCTTCTTT.

As to this clone: A read error likely explains this, since a far larger clone differs by one base. The chain joins TRDV2 to TRDJ2, with 9 bases identical to TRDD3. CDR1 and CDR2 (germline): GEAIGNYY, EKD. CDR3 length equals 15 residues. V lost 3 bases to trimming and J lost 4 bases; unmatched junction nucleotides: 5. This chain's CDR3 is CACDPMGDKTAQLFF. CDR3 sequence (DNA): TGTGCCTGTGACCCTATGGGGGATAAGACAGCACAACTCTTCTTT.

For this clone: With only one base between it and a far larger clone, this is likely a read error. The V and J genes are TRDV2 and TRDJ3, with 12 positions matching TRDD3. Because TCRdb records no J gene, it was assigned here through a match of the DNA to germline. The germline V gene has CDR1 GEAIGNYY and CDR2 EKD. CDR3 length: 19 residues. The CDR3 reads CARDQLGDTGSWDTRQMFF. The CDR3, as DNA: TGTGCCCGTGACCAACTGGGGGATACAGGCTCCTGGGACACCCGACAGATGTTTTTC.

This sequence joins TRDV2 and TRDJ3, with TRDD3 matching over 11 bases. J gave up 0 bases and V 4 bases, and 7 bases lay outside the gene matches. This CDR3 has 19 residues. Germline V lookup: CDR1 GEAIGNYY, CDR2 EKD. CDR3 DNA: TGTGCCTGTGATGTACTGGGGGATAAGAGCTCCTGGGACACCCGACAGATGTTTTTC. Its translation is CACDVLGDKSSWDTRQMFF.